What follows is one T cell receptor beta chain and its context. The target antigen is unknown. This entry belongs to a study of shared clonotypes between healthy human individuals. The CDR3 is 15 amino acids. From germline, CDR1 is SNHLY and CDR2 FYNNEI. V was pared by 8 bases and J by 2 bases, with 6 bases of the junction left unmatched. Study results and caveats: Naive CD4 clonotype sharing across several donors was approximately 5%. It was the non-shared clonotypes that had lower generation probabilities than clonotypes shared by all four donors.

Assay: immunoSEQ multiplex PCR; the TCRdb copy retains only in-frame clones and omits some. In the table there are over 1.4 million clones, roughly 97% of which are singletons. What was sequenced was naive CD4+ T cells sorted from blood. Subset noted: CD45RA+ positively selected. V is TRBV2 and J is TRBJ2-7, with 13 bases lining up with TRBD2. This TCR was recovered from a man aged 25-45 years in good health. This CDR3 is CASERGLAGTYEQYF. CDR3 nucleotide sequence: TGTGCCAGCGAAAGGGGACTAGCGGGAACCTACGAGCAGTACTTC.